The clone carrying this T cell receptor beta chain is a singleton in its sample. This table comes from immunoSEQ multiplex PCR, and its TCRdb copy is limited to in-frame clones, with some not included. The sample has roughly 79,000 clones, roughly 87% seen once. These data come from a study of blood T cell repertoires in COVID-19. CDR3 length equals 14 residues. With V trimmed by 4 bases and J by 8 bases, 10 bases remained unmatched. Per germline, CDR1 SGHTA and CDR2 FQGTGA. The sequencing sample was made of peripheral blood. The TCR originated in a woman aged 50 to 60 with acute or convalescent COVID-19. This chain uses TRBV7-3 with TRBJ1-2, with 7 nucleotides matching TRBD1. The CDR3 sequence: CASSSPGTGDGYTF. The CDR3 coding sequence is TGTGCCAGCAGCTCGCCCGGTACAGGGGACGGCTACACCTTC.